This passage covers 21 T cell receptor beta chains from one sample sequenced in a study of EBV T-cell therapy then PD-1 blockade in nasopharyngeal carcinoma. Here immunoSEQ multiplex PCR was the method, and the copy in TCRdb shows in-frame clones only, minus some. This sample has roughly 15,000 clones, with 80% to 85% found just once. The antigens these receptors bind are not known. Treatment here: AdE1-LMPpoly-expanded autologous EBV-specific T-cell therapy followed by anti-PD-1 nivolumab. Specimen: CD8+ T cells from blood, collected at day 105 from a patient whose treatment included autologous EBV-specific T cells and nivolumab. The receptors shown here come from a man between 35 and 55 years old with nasopharyngeal carcinoma.

J is TRBJ2-5 and V is TRBV9; 11 bases map to TRBD2. The CDR3 spans 16 residues. CDR1 is SGDLS, CDR2 YYNGEE, per germline. The V and J ends lost 0 bases and 5 bases, in that order; junction bases with no gene match: 6. DNA of the CDR3: TGTGCCAGCAGCGTAGAGGCTAGCGGGGGGCTGGAGACCCAGTACTTC. This gives the protein CASSVEASGGLETQYF.

About this clone: Other DNA sequences in the same sample also yield this CDR3. This sequence joins TRBV30 and TRBJ1-6; D perhaps matches TRBD1 (5 bases). The CDR3 is made up of 16 amino acids. Per germline, CDR1 GTSNPN and CDR2 SVGIG (reference sequence). Trimming took off 3 bases at V and 8 bases at J, with 20 bases between the two ends. In nucleotides, the CDR3 is TGTGCCTGGAGCTATAACCCGACAGCTTTTTATTCACCCCTCCACTTT. This codes for CAWSYNPTAFYSPLHF.

V is TRBV9 and J is TRBJ2-7; D ambiguous. Germline V lookup: CDR1 SGDLS, CDR2 YYNGEE. The CDR3 totals 13 residues. Trimming removed 4 bases from V and 2 bases from J, with 10 bases in between. CDR3 bases: TGTGCCAGCAGCCCTACAGCAGCCTACGAGCAGTACTTC. Amino acid sequence: CASSPTAAYEQYF.

The chain recombines TRBV7-7 with TRBJ2-7; D is uncertain. CDR1 and CDR2 from the germline V gene are SSHAT and FNYEAQ (reference sequence). The CDR3 consists of 15 residues. Trimming removed 5 bases from V and 5 bases from J, with 19 bases in between. The CDR3 DNA follows: TGTGCCAGCAGCCGTGGCGACTCCGGTTCCCACGAGCAGTACTTC. Its translation: CASSRGDSGSHEQYF.

The chain is built from TRBV24-1 and TRBJ1-5, with TRBD1 as a possible D gene (6 bases). CDR1 is KGHDR, CDR2 SFDVKD, per germline. Trimming stripped 3 bases from V and 7 bases from J, with 12 bases between. This CDR3 has 14 amino acids. CDR3 nucleotides: TGTGCCACCAGTGATATGGCAGGGGCACAGCCCCAGCATTTT. Translated, it gives CATSDMAGAQPQHF.

This rearrangement joins TRBV3-1 (or the pseudogene TRBV3-2) to TRBJ2-6, with D perhaps TRBD2 (6 bases). CDR3 size: 17 residues. The V and J ends lost 1 base and 4 bases respectively, with 14 bases between them. The V gene's germline CDR1 is LGHDT and CDR2 YNNKEL (reference sequence). The CDR3 region is CASSQVRGPGGANVLTF. For the CDR3, the DNA is TGTGCCAGCAGCCAAGTGCGGGGACCGGGGGGGGCCAACGTCCTGACTTTC.

The chain links TRBV6-2 or TRBV6-3 to TRBJ2-1; 8 bases are a match to TRBD1. Per the germline V gene, CDR1 is MNHEY and CDR2 is SVGEGT. J lost 5 bases, V lost 2 bases, and 8 bases had no gene match. The CDR3 extends over 16 amino acids. CDR3 sequence reads: CASSYPIGQGNNEQFF. DNA of the CDR3: TGTGCCAGCAGTTACCCCATCGGACAGGGAAACAATGAGCAGTTCTTC.

The rearrangement joins TRBV6-4 to TRBJ2-1; 8 positions match TRBD2. CDR1 is MRHNA and CDR2 is SNTAGT in the germline V gene. The CDR3 length is 15 residues. V lost 2 bases, J lost 8 bases, and 8 bases stayed unmatched. The CDR3 bases are TGTGCCAGCAGTGACAGTCGGGGGGGCCTGGATGAGCAGTTCTTC. It encodes CASSDSRGGLDEQFF.

The chain recombines TRBV4-3 with TRBJ1-4; D gene ambiguous. In germline, CDR1 is LGHNA, CDR2 YSLEER. Trimming took 1 base from V and 3 from J, leaving 15 bases between them. There are 17 residues in the CDR3. The CDR3 bases are TGCGCCAGCAGCCAAGGCCATGGGATCGCGGCTAATGAAAAACTGTTTTTT. It encodes CASSQGHGIAANEKLFF.

The gene calls are TRBV5-1 and TRBJ1-3; D unclear. Germline lookup yields CDR1 SGHRS and CDR2 YFSETQ. The V and J ends lost 0 bases and 0 bases respectively, with 10 bases between them. The CDR3 spans 16 residues. The CDR3 DNA is TGCGCCAGCAGCTTGGTTCCCAGAGACTCTGGAAACACCATATATTTT. The encoded protein is CASSLVPRDSGNTIYF. Complete variable domain (other parts from reference TRBV5-1 and TRBJ1-3): KAGVTQTPRYLIKTRGQQVTLSCSPISGHRSVSWYQQTPGQGLQFLFEYFSETQRNKGNFPGRFSGRQFSNSRSEMNVSTLELGDSALYLCASSLVPRDSGNTIYFGEGSWLTVV.

This clone ranks as medium-sized. The rearrangement uses TRBV28 and TRBJ2-2, with D possibly matching TRBD1 (6 bases). In germline, CDR1 is MDHEN, CDR2 SYDVKM. CDR3 length: 14 amino acids. Deletions cut 5 bases from V and 7 bases from J, with 14 bases between. CDR3 residues: CASSLEGQYGELFF. The CDR3 coding sequence is TGTGCCAGCAGTCTCGAAGGACAGTACGGGGAGCTGTTTTTT. Using reference TRBV28 and TRBJ2-2 for the parts outside the CDR3, the full variable domain is DVKVTQSSRYLVKRTGEKVFLECVQDMDHENMFWYRQDPGLGLRLIYFSYDVKMKEKGDIPEGYSVSREKKERFSLILESASTNQTSMYLCASSLEGQYGELFFGEGSRLTVL.

This clone was seen a single time. The genes are TRBV4-3 and TRBJ2-1, with D possibly called TRBD1 or TRBD2 (6 bases each). V was clipped by 0 bases and J by 2 bases, with 14 bases between them. The CDR3 spans 17 residues. Germline CDR1 LGHNA, CDR2 YSLEER. CDR3 region: CASSQDFGGSPYNEQFF. The CDR3 bases are TGCGCCAGCAGCCAAGATTTCGGGGGCTCGCCCTACAATGAGCAGTTCTTC.

This chain joins TRBV6-2 or TRBV6-3 and TRBJ2-2, with a tentative D call TRBD2 (7 bases). Germline V gene sequence: CDR1 MNHEY, CDR2 SVGEGT. Trimming removed 4 bases from V and 1 base from J, with 22 bases in between. The length of the CDR3 is 19 residues. The CDR3 DNA reads TGTGCCAGCAGTTGGTCGGCGGGGGCGCCAACGAAGAACACCGGGGAGCTGTTTTTT. Protein sequence: CASSWSAGAPTKNTGELFF.

The chain couples TRBV4-1 to TRBJ1-1, with D tentatively TRBD1 (5 bases). Trimming took 0 bases from V and 8 from J, leaving 10 bases between them. The CDR3 is 13 amino acids. Germline V gene sequence: CDR1 MGHRA, CDR2 YSYEKL. Here the CDR3 reads CASSQDRVGEAFF. The CDR3 DNA is TGCGCCAGCAGCCAAGACAGGGTTGGGGAAGCTTTCTTT.

The chain carries TRBV7-2 and TRBJ1-5, with D perhaps TRBD1 (5 bases). The CDR3 consists of 14 residues. V was shortened by 4 bases and J by 6 bases, with 13 bases between the two germline ends. Germline V gene data show CDR1 as SGHTA and CDR2 as FQGNSA. In DNA, the CDR3 is TGTGCCAGCAGCTCCCCGGGACGTAGTCAGCCCCAGCATTTT. Its protein product is CASSSPGRSQPQHF.

The rearrangement links TRBV2 to TRBJ2-7, with 8 bases lining up with TRBD1. The germline CDR1 and CDR2 sequences are SNHLY and FYNNEI. The CDR3 contains 13 residues. The ends lost 11 bases at V and 2 bases at J; junction bases unmatched: 8. The CDR3 reads CAALGQGTYEQYF. CDR3 DNA: TGTGCCGCCTTAGGACAGGGCACCTACGAGCAGTACTTC.

The V gene is TRBV7-9, the J gene TRBJ2-7; D tentatively reads TRBD1 or TRBD2 (5 bases each). V dropped 0 bases and J dropped 2 bases, with 14 bases sitting between them. The CDR3 contains 16 residues. Germline CDR1 and CDR2: SEHNR and FQNEAQ (reference sequence). Here the CDR3 reads CASSLAMGPRAYEQYF. The CDR3 coding sequence is TGTGCCAGCAGCTTAGCGATGGGGCCGAGGGCCTACGAGCAGTACTTC.

This clone was counted once. This chain joins TRBV5-4 and TRBJ2-1, with TRBD2 matching over 8 bases. The CDR3 sequence is 16 residues long. Germline CDR1 reads SGHNT; CDR2 reads YYREEE (reference sequence). The J segment lost 4 bases and the V segment lost 4 bases, leaving 10 bases of the junction unmatched. CDR3 loop: CASSTGIAGLYNEQFF. In nucleotides, the CDR3 is TGTGCCAGCAGCACCGGGATAGCGGGGTTATACAATGAGCAGTTCTTC.

Here the CDR3 DNA reads TGTGCCGGACAGGGGGCACTGAACGAGCAGTACTTC. It translates to CAGQGALNEQYF. This sequence joins TRBV7-9 and TRBJ2-7, with 11 positions matching TRBD1. CDR3 length: 12 residues. Germline CDR1 reads SEHNR; CDR2 reads FQNEAQ (reference sequence). J gave up 5 bases and V 11 bases, and 5 bases lay outside the gene matches.

The genes are TRBV4-1 and TRBJ2-5; 11 nucleotides agree with TRBD1. This CDR3 region has 16 residues. After removal of 2 bases from V and 5 bases from J, the junction contained 7 bases not matched to a gene. Germline V lookup: CDR1 MGHRA, CDR2 YSYEKL. CDR3 coding DNA: TGCGCCAGCAGCCAACCCGGGACAGGGGGGCGTGAGACCCAGTACTTC. This encodes CASSQPGTGGRETQYF.

The CDR3 reads CASSDVGHSNTGELFF. As DNA, the CDR3 is TGTGCCAGCAGTGACGTGGGACACTCGAACACCGGGGAGCTGTTTTTT. This sequence joins TRBV6-4 and TRBJ2-2, with D possibly TRBD1 on 6 matching bases. CDR3 length: 16 amino acids. Germline CDR1 MRHNA, CDR2 SNTAGT. Trimming removed 2 bases from V and 0 bases from J, with 10 bases in between.